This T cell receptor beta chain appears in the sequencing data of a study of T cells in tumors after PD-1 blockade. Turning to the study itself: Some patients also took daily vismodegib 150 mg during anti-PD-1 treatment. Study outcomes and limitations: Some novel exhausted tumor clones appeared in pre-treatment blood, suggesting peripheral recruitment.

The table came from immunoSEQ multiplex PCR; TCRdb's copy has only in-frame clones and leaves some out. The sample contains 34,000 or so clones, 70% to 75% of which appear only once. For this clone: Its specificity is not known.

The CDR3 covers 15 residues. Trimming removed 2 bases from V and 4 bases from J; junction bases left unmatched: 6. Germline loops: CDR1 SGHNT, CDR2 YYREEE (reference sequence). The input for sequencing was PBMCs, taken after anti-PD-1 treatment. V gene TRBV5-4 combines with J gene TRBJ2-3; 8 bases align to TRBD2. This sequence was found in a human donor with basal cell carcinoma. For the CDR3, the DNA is TGTGCCAGCAGCTTAAACGGGGGGGCCTCAGATACGCAGTATTTT. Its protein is CASSLNGGASDTQYF.